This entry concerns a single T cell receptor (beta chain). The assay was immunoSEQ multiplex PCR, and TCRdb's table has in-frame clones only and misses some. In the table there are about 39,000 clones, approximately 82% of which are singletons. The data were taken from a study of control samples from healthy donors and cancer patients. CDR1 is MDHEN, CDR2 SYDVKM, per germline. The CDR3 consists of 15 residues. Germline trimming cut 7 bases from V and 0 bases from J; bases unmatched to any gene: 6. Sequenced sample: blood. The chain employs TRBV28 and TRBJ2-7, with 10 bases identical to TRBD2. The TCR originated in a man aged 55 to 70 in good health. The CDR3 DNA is TGTGCCAGCACCCCAGGACTAGCGGTCTCCTACGAGCAGTACTTC. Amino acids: CASTPGLAVSYEQYF.